This T cell receptor (beta chain) was observed in a study of CD8 T cells in Susac syndrome. As concerns this clonotype: Its target is not known.

When the RNA was reverse transcribed, random hexamers were used with an input of roughly 0.45 to 1 ug. The amplification used immunoSEQ multiplex PCR on TCR beta CDR3; it spanned 54 Vbeta and 13 Jbeta. TCRdb passed the immunoSEQ multiplex PCR reads through MiXCR, listing each CDR3 protein once. The data hold roughly 200,000 distinct CDR3 sequences, with approximately 96% observed a single time. Whole-study findings and limits: It was acknowledged in the study that the number of individuals who were included in its TCR sequencing and HLA analysis was relatively small.

From blood CD8+ and CD4+ T cells, the TCR beta chain was sequenced. Negative isolation yielded CD8+ and CD4+ T cells; FACS enriched TEMRA cells. There are 15 residues in the CDR3. The V segment lost 5 bases and the J segment 1 base; nucleotides outside the gene matches: 11. The germline V gene encodes CDR1 SQVTM and CDR2 ANQGSEA. The sample was CD4+ T cells from PBMCs. The rearrangement joins TRBV29-1 to TRBJ2-7; 7 bases match TRBD1. The clonotype was recovered from a human donor with multiple sclerosis. CDR3 nucleotide sequence: TGCAGCGTTCGCACAGGGGATTGGACATCCTACGAGCAGTACTTC. Translating it yields CSVRTGDWTSYEQYF.